Reported below is one T cell receptor beta chain. As yet, its antigen is unknown. The sample is drawn from a study of cytomegalovirus exposure and HLA in healthy donors. Findings and caveats of the study: TRBV6-2, TRBV6-3 and some other V segments were excluded as indistinguishable. In a later analysis, a missense DCLRE1C variant was linked to TCR beta V- and J-gene trimming. A later analysis showed TCR association rates differing by HLA locus, peaking at DRB1 and lowest at HLA-C.

This CDR3 contains 12 residues. Between the trimmed V and J ends, which lost 6 bases and 4 bases, there was a span of 8 bases. From germline, CDR1 is SGHDT and CDR2 YYEEEE. Both 60 Vbeta primers and 13 Jbeta primers went into the PCR. Assay: immunoSEQ multiplex PCR; the TCRdb copy retains only in-frame clones and omits some. The data hold 150,000 to 200,000 clones, with 60% to 80% observed a single time. The sample consisted of PBMCs. This chain connects TRBV5-6 to TRBJ1-3; D may be TRBD1 (5 bases). This sequence originates from a young man in good health and CMV-seropositive. The CDR3 bases are TGTGCCAGCAACGGGGGGGGAAACACCATATATTTT. Translating gives CASNGGGNTIYF.